This T cell receptor (beta chain) was documented in a study of cytomegalovirus exposure and HLA in healthy donors. Germline V gene data show CDR1 as SGHRS and CDR2 as YFSETQ. J lost 6 bases, V lost 0 bases, and 5 bases had no gene match. The length of the CDR3 is 16 residues. A multiplex PCR was run with 60 Vbeta primers and 13 Jbeta primers. Authors' data handling: Counted up in a later analysis, unique TCR beta chains came to approximately 77 million, with around 10 million shared. Clones were read by immunoSEQ multiplex PCR, and TCRdb kept only the in-frame ones, dropping some. The D gene and trimming were derived from the DNA, and the V and J assignments and clone size from that table. The table records roughly 99,000 clones, around 67% of them present only once.

The material sequenced was PBMCs. The chain uses TRBV5-1 and TRBJ1-5; TRBD1 matches 11 bases. The receptor was isolated from a woman aged 40 to 50 in good health and CMV-seropositive. The CDR3 protein is CASSLDPGQGVQPQHF. The CDR3 region has the DNA TGCGCCAGCAGCTTGGACCCGGGACAGGGGGTTCAGCCCCAGCATTTT.